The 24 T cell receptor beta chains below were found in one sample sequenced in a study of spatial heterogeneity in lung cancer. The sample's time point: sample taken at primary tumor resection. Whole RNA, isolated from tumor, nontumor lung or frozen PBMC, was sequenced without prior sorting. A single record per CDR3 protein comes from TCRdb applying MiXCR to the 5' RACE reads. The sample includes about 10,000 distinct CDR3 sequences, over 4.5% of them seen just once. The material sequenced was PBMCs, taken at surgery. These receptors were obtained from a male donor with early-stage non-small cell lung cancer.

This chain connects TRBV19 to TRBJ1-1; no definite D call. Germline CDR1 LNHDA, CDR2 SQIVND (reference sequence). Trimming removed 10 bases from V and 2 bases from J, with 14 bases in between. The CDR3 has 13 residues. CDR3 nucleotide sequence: TGTGCCACTTCCTTGGCAGAAAACACTGAAGCTTTCTTT. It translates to CATSLAENTEAFF.

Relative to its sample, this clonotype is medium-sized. The CDR3 coding sequence is TGCAGCGTTGCTGATAACCAAGAGACCCAGTACTTC. Translation gives CSVADNQETQYF. The chain has TRBV29-1 and TRBJ2-5; D is ambiguous. Per the germline V gene, CDR1 is SQVTM and CDR2 is ANQGSEA. The CDR3 has 12 amino acids. The ends were cut back, 4 bases at V and 0 bases at J, with 6 bases in the middle.

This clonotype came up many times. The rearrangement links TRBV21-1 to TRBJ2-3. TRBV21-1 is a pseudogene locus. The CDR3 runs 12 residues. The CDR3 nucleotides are TGTGCCAGCAGCCCCCGAGCAGATACGCAGTATTTT. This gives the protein CASSPRADTQYF.

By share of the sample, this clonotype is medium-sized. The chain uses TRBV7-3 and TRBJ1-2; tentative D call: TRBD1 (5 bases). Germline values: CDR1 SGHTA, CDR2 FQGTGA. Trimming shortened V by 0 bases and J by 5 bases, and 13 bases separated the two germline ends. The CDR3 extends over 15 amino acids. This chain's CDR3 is CASSLTRNPGYGYTF. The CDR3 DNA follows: TGTGCCAGCAGCTTAACACGCAATCCAGGGTATGGCTACACCTTC. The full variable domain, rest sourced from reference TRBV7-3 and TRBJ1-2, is GAGVSQTPSNKVTEKGKYVELRCDPISGHTALYWYRQSLGQGPEFLIYFQGTGAADDSGLPNDRFFAVRPEGSVSTLKIQRTERGDSAVYLCASSLTRNPGYGYTFGSGTRLTVV.

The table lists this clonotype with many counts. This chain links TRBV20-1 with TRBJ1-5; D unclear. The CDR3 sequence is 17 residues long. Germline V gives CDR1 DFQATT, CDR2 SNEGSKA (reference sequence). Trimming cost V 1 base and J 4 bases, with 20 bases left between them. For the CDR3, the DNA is TGCAGTGCTAGAGGGGAGCCCACTTTAAGGCTAAATCAGCCCCAGCATTTT. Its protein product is CSARGEPTLRLNQPQHF.

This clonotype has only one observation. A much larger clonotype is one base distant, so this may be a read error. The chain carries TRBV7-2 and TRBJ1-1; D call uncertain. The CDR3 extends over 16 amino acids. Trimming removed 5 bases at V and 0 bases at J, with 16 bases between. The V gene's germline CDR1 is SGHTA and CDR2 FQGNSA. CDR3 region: CASSAQRELMNTEAFF. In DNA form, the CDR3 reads TGTGCCAGCAGCGCTCAAAGAGAGCTCATGAACACTGAAGCTTTCTTT.

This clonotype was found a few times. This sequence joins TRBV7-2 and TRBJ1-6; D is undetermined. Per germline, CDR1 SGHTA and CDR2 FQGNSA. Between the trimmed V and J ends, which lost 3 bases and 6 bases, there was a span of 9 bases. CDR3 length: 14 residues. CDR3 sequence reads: CASSFDQPNSPLHF. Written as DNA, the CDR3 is TGTGCCAGCAGCTTTGACCAACCTAATTCACCCCTCCACTTT.

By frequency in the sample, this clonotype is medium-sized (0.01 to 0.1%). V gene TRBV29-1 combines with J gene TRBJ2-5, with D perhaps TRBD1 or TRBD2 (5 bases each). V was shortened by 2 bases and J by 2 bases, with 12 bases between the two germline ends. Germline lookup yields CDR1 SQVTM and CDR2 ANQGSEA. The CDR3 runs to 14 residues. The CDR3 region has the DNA TGCAGCGTTGAACCCGGGACCACACAAGAGACCCAGTACTTC. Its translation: CSVEPGTTQETQYF.

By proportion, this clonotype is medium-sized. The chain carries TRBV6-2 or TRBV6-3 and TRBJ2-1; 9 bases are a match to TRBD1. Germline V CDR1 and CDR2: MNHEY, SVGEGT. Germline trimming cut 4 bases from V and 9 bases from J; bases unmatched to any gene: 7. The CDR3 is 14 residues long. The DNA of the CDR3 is TGTGCCAGCAGTTCGCCACAGGGGGCCGGTGAGCAGTTCTTC. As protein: CASSSPQGAGEQFF.

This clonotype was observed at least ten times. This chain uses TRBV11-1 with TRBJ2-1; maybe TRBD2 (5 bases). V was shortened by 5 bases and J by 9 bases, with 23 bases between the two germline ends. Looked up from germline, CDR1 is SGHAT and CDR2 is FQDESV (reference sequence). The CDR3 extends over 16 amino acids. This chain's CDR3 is CASSKLNPGSDGEQFF. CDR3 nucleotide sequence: TGTGCCAGCAGCAAATTGAACCCGGGTAGCGACGGTGAGCAGTTCTTC.

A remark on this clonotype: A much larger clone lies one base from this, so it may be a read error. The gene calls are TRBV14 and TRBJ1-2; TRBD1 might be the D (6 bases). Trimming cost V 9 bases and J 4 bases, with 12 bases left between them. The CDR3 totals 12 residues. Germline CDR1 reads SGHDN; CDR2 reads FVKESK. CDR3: CARSWDTYGYTF. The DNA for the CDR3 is TGTGCCAGGAGTTGGGACACCTATGGCTACACCTTC.

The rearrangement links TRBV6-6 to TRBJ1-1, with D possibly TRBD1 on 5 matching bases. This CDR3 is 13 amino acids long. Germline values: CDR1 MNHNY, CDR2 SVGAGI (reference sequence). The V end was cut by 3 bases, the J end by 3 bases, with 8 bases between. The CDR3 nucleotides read TGTGCCAGCAGTTATCAGGGTTACACTGAAGCTTTCTTT. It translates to CASSYQGYTEAFF.

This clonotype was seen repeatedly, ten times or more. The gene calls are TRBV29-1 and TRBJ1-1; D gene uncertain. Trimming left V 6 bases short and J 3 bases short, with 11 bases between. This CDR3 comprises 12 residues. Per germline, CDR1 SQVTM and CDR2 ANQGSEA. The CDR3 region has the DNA TGCAGCGTGGAAAAGGAGGACACTGAAGCTTTCTTT. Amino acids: CSVEKEDTEAFF.

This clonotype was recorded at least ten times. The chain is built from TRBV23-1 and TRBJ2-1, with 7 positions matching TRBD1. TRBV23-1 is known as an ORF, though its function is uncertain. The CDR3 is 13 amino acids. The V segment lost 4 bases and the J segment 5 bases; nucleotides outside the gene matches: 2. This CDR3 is CASSRDSHNEQFF. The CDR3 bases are TGCGCCAGCAGTCGGGACAGCCACAATGAGCAGTTCTTC.

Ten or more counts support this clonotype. The chain's CDR3 is CASSLARGTEAFF. The DNA for the CDR3 is TGTGCCAGCAGCTTAGCCCGGGGGACTGAAGCTTTCTTT. The chain employs TRBV11-1 and TRBJ1-1; D is perhaps TRBD1 (5 bases). Germline assignment: CDR1 SGHAT and CDR2 FQDESV (reference sequence). V lost 0 bases and J 5 bases, leaving 7 bases between the germline ends. The CDR3 spans 13 residues. Supplemented by reference TRBV11-1 and TRBJ1-1, the full variable domain reads EAEVAQSPRYKITEKSQAVAFWCDPISGHATLYWYRQILGQGPELLVQFQDESVVDDSQLPKDRFSAERLKGVDSTLKIQPAELGDSAMYLCASSLARGTEAFFGQGTRLTVV.

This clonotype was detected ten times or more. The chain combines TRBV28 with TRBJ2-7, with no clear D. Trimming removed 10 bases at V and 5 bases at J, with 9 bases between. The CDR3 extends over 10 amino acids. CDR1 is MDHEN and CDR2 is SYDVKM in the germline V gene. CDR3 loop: CAIPPNEQYF. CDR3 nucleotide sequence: TGTGCCATCCCACCCAACGAGCAGTACTTC.

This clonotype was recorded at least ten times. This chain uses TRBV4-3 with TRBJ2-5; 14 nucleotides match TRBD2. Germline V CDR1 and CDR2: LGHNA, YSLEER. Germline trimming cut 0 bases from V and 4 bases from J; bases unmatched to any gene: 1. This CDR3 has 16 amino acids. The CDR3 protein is CASSQEGTSGGETQYF. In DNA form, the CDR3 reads TGCGCCAGCAGCCAAGAGGGGACTAGCGGGGGAGAGACCCAGTACTTC.

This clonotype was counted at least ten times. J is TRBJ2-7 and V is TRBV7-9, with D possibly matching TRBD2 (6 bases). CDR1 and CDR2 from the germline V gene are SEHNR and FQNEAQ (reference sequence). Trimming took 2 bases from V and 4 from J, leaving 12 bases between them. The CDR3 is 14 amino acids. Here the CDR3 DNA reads TGTGCCAGCAGCTTATTGGAGGGTTGGTACGAGCAGTACTTC. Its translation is CASSLLEGWYEQYF.

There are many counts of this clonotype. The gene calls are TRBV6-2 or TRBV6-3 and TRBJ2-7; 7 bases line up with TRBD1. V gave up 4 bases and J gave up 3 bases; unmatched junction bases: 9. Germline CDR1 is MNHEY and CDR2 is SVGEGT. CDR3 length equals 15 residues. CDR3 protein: CASSFPGQRIYEQYF. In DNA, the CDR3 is TGTGCCAGCAGTTTTCCGGGACAGCGTATCTACGAGCAGTACTTC.

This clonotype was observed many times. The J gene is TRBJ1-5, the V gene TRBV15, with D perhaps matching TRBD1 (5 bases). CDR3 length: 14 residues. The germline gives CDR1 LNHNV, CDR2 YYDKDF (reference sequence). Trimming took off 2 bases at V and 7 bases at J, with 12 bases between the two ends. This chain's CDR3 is CATSRSLEGQPQHF. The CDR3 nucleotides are TGTGCCACCAGCAGATCTCTAGAGGGGCAGCCCCAGCATTTT.

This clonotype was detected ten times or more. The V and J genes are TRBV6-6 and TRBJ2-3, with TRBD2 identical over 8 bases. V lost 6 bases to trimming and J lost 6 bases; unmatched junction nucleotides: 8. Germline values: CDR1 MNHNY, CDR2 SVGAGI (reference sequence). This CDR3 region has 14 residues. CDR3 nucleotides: TGTGCCAGCAGGGAAAAAAGCGGGAGTGATACGCAGTATTTT. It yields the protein CASREKSGSDTQYF.

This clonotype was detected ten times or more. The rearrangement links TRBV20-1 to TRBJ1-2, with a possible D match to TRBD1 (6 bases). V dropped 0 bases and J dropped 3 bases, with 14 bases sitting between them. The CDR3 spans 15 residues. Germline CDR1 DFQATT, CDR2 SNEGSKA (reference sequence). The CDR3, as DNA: TGCAGTGCTAGAGATCGGTTTGGGGGGCACTATGGCTACACCTTC. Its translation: CSARDRFGGHYGYTF.

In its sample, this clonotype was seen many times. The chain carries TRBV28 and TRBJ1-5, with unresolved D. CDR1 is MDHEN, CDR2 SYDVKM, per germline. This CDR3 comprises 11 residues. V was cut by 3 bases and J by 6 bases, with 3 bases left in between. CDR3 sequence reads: CASSLGQPQHF. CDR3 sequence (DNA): TGTGCCAGCAGTTTGGGTCAGCCCCAGCATTTT. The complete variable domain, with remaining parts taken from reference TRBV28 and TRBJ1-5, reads DVKVTQSSRYLVKRTGEKVFLECVQDMDHENMFWYRQDPGLGLRLIYFSYDVKMKEKGDIPEGYSVSREKKERFSLILESASTNQTSMYLCASSLGQPQHFGDGTRLSIL.

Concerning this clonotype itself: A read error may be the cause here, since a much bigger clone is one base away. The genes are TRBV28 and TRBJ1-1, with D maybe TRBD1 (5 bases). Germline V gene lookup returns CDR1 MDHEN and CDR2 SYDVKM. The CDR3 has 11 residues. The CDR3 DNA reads TGTGCCAGCAACATCGAGGACACAGCTTCCTTT. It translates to CASNIEDTASF.